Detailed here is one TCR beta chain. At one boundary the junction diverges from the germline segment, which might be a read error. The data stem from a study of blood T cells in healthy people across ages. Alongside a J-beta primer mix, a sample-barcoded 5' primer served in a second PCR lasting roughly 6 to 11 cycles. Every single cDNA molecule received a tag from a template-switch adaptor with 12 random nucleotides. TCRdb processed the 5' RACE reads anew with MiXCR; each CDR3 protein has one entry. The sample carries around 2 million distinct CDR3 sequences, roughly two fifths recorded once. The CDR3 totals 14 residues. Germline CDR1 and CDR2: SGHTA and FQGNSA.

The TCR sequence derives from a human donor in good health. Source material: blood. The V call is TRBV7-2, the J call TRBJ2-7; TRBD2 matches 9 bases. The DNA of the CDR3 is TGTGCCAGCAGCTCACTGTCGGGACTAGCCCCTGCGATCTTC. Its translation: CASSSLSGLAPAIF. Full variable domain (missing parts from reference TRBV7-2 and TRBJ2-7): GAGVSQSPSNKVTEKGKDVELRCDPISGHTALYWYRQSLGQGLEFLIYFQGNSAPDKSGLPSDRFSAERTGGSVSTLTIQRTQQEDSAVYLCASSSLSGLAPAIFGPGTRLTVT.